Listed below are T cell receptor beta chains from one sample, sequenced in a study of T cell responses to AZD1222 COVID-19 vaccine. The method was immunoSEQ multiplex PCR; TCRdb's version includes in-frame clones alone and lacks a portion of them. Here the sample spans more than 85,000 clones, over 75% being singletons. The source was peripheral blood, collected 28 days after the second AZD1222 dose. The receptors were gathered from an adult who received the AZD1222 COVID-19 vaccine. The CDR3 runs from the conserved cysteine through the conserved F or W. A D gene is named only where the DNA matches it firmly. Clone size, where shown, is once, few, many, or a class for clones that have expanded.

j_gene | d_gene | v_gene | abundance | CDR3aa | CDR3nt
TRBJ1-3 | NA | TRBV25-1 | NA | CASSWASGNTIYF | TGTGCCAGCAGTTGGGCGTCTGGAAACACCATATATTTT
TRBJ1-2 | NA | TRBV7-9 | NA | CASTLGGYGYTF | TGTGCCAGCACCCTTGGGGGGTATGGCTACACCTTC
TRBJ1-1 | NA | TRBV7-9 | NA | CASSLSGEEAFF | TGTGCCAGCAGCTTATCGGGCGAGGAAGCTTTCTTT
TRBJ1-4 | TRBD1 | TRBV7-2 | NA | CASSAPKGTVNEKLFF | TGTGCCAGCAGCGCACCTAAGGGGACAGTTAATGAAAAGCTGTTTTTT
TRBJ1-5 | NA | TRBV7-6 | NA | CASSLGGSDQPQHF | TGTGCCAGCAGCTTAGGAGGGTCGGACCAGCCCCAGCATTTT
TRBJ1-2 | TRBD1 | TRBV5-1 | NA | CASSPGTGGGYTF | TGCGCCAGCAGCCCCGGGACAGGGGGAGGCTACACCTTC
TRBJ2-7 | NA | TRBV10-1 | once | CASSRKRRGEYEQYF | TGCGCCAGCAGTCGAAAGCGGAGAGGGGAGTACGAGCAGTACTTC
TRBJ1-1 | NA | TRBV14 | NA | CASSHRLSLAEAFF | TGTGCCAGCAGCCATCGGCTCAGCTTAGCTGAAGCTTTCTTT
TRBJ2-2 | TRBD2 | TRBV11-1 | NA | CASSSGLAGSGELFF | TGTGCCAGCAGCTCGGGACTAGCGGGCTCCGGGGAGCTGTTTTTT
TRBJ2-1 | TRBD2 | TRBV5-1 | NA | CASSLGSGYNEQFF | TGCGCCAGCAGCTTGGGTAGCGGGTACAATGAGCAGTTCTTC
TRBJ1-3 | NA | TRBV5-1 | once | CASSLRTPPGNTIYF | TGCGCCAGCAGCTTGCGGACACCCCCTGGAAACACCATATATTTT
TRBJ2-1 | NA | TRBV7-9 | NA | CASSPSYNEQFF | TGTGCCAGCAGCCCGAGCTACAATGAGCAGTTCTTC
TRBJ1-1 | NA | TRBV6-2/TRBV6-3 | once | CASSPLSVMNTEAFF | TGTGCCAGCAGTCCCCTGAGTGTCATGAACACTGAAGCTTTCTTT
TRBJ2-5 | NA | TRBV13 | once | CASSLESETQYF | TGTGCCAGCAGCTTAGAGTCCGAGACCCAGTACTTC
TRBJ1-5 | NA | TRBV3-1/TRBV3-2 | NA | CASSQGVERNQPQHF | TGTGCCAGCAGCCAAGGGGTTGAGCGCAATCAGCCCCAGCATTTT
TRBJ1-1 | NA | TRBV4-2 | NA | CASSQNTEAFF | TGTGCCAGCAGCCAAAACACTGAAGCTTTCTTT
TRBJ1-1 | NA | TRBV5-1 | NA | CASSLAGLTEAFF | TGCGCCAGCAGCTTGGCCGGGCTCACTGAAGCTTTCTTT
TRBJ2-1 | TRBD2 | TRBV4-3 | NA | CASSQEPMGGSSYNEQFF | TGCGCCAGCAGCCAAGAACCCATGGGGGGGAGCTCCTACAATGAGCAGTTCTTC